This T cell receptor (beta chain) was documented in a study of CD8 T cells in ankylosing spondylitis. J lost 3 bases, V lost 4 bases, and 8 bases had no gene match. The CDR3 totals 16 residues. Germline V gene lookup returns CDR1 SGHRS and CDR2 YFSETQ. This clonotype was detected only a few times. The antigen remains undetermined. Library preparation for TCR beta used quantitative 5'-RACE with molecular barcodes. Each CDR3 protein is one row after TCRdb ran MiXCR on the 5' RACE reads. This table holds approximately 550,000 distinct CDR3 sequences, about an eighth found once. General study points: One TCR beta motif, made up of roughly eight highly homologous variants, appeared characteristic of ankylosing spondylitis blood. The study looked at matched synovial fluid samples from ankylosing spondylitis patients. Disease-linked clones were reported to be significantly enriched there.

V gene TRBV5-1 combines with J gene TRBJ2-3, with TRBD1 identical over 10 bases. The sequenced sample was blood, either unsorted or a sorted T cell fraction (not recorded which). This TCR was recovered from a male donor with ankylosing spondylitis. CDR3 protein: CASSPGRGQGTDTQYF. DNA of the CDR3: TGCGCCAGCAGCCCTGGTAGGGGACAGGGGACAGATACGCAGTATTTT.